These 27 T cell receptor beta chains originate from one sample sequenced in a study of blood T cells in healthy people across ages. It was with a sample-barcoded 5' primer and a J-beta primer mix that a second PCR of roughly 7 to 12 cycles was run. TCRdb ran MiXCR on the 5' RACE reads and lists one entry per CDR3 protein. The sample records under 700,000 distinct CDR3 sequences, less than 25% being singletons. Separately, the same data were catalogued under a study of T cells of mothers and their children.

The sequencing sample was made of blood. The receptors were gathered from a boy between 5 and 17 years old in good health.

The chain has TRBV28 and TRBJ2-4, with no clear D. The CDR3 runs 13 residues. Germline loops: CDR1 MDHEN, CDR2 SYDVKM. Trimming shortened V by 6 bases and J by 10 bases, and 16 bases separated the two germline ends. The CDR3 spells CASRKNVVAIQYF. CDR3 nucleotide sequence: TGTGCCAGCAGGAAGAATGTCGTAGCAATTCAGTACTTC.

The chain has TRBV7-2 and TRBJ1-3; 7 bases are shared with TRBD1. The V gene's germline CDR1 is SGHTA and CDR2 FQGNSA. The CDR3 has 15 amino acids. The V and J ends lost 7 bases and 3 bases, in that order; junction bases with no gene match: 9. The CDR3 protein is CASTLRGPGGNTIYF. Written as DNA, the CDR3 is TGTGCCAGCACTCTAAGGGGGCCGGGTGGAAACACCATATATTTT.

This clonotype was picked up a small number of times. The V and J genes are TRBV7-9 and TRBJ2-3; D gene ambiguous. The CDR3 covers 14 residues. CDR1 is SEHNR, CDR2 FQNEAQ, per germline (reference sequence). The V end lost 1 base, the J end lost 2 bases, and 7 bases lay between the germline ends. The CDR3 bases are TGTGCCAGCAGCTTAGGGGCGTCCACAGATACGCAGTATTTT. It encodes CASSLGASTDTQYF.

The V and J genes are TRBV4-1 and TRBJ2-3; 12 bases are shared with TRBD2. Trimming cost V 4 bases and J 2 bases; bases outside gene matches: 16. The germline V gene encodes CDR1 MGHRA and CDR2 YSYEKL. The CDR3 runs to 20 residues. The CDR3, as DNA: TGCGCCAGCAGCCGAACCACAACTACCCGACTAGCGGGAGACACAGATACGCAGTATTTT. Translation gives CASSRTTTTRLAGDTDTQYF.

The gene calls are TRBV19 and TRBJ1-2; D not resolved. The germline V and J ends were trimmed by 1 base and 10 bases, with 10 bases remaining between them. Germline CDR1 reads LNHDA; CDR2 reads SQIVND (reference sequence). This CDR3 comprises 12 residues. CDR3 amino acids: CASSIGGIDYTF. CDR3 nucleotide sequence: TGTGCCAGTAGTATAGGAGGCATCGACTACACCTTC.

This clonotype was observed at least ten times. V and J are TRBV6-2 or TRBV6-3 and TRBJ2-6, with no clear D. Germline loops: CDR1 MNHEY, CDR2 SVGEGT. The V and J ends lost 2 bases and 0 bases respectively, with 2 bases between them. The CDR3 has 14 amino acids. The DNA of the CDR3 is TGTGCCAGCAGTTACAACTCTGGGGCCAACGTCCTGACTTTC. The encoded protein is CASSYNSGANVLTF.

The V call is TRBV24-1, the J call TRBJ1-5, with a weak D call TRBD1 (5 bases). Germline values: CDR1 KGHDR, CDR2 SFDVKD. The germline V and J ends were trimmed by 3 bases and 5 bases, with 16 bases remaining between them. CDR3 length: 16 residues. Here the CDR3 DNA reads TGTGCCACCAGTGATACAGCGGAGGGGATCCATCAGCCCCAGCATTTT. It translates to CATSDTAEGIHQPQHF.

The chain recombines TRBV21-1 with TRBJ2-5; the table's D call, TRBD2, has no DNA check behind it. TRBV21-1 is a pseudogene segment. The CDR3 totals 15 residues. The CDR3 reads CASSALGLAQETQYF. DNA of the CDR3: TGTGCCAGCAGCGCGTTAGGGCTAGCCCAAGAGACCCAGTACTTC.

The V and J genes are TRBV20-1 and TRBJ2-3, with 7 bases matching TRBD1. CDR1 and CDR2 (germline): DFQATT, SNEGSKA (reference sequence). V lost 2 bases to trimming and J lost 8 bases; unmatched junction nucleotides: 10. This CDR3 region has 14 residues. The CDR3 DNA reads TGCAGTGCTAGACCAGGACAGGTAGTAGGTACGCAGTATTTT. Translated: CSARPGQVVGTQYF.

The table lists this clonotype with a few counts. The chain combines TRBV21-1 with TRBJ1-5; TRBD1, as called in the table, went unchecked against the DNA. TRBV21-1 is an annotated pseudogene. This CDR3 has 17 residues. The CDR3 loop reads CASSIVEGAYSNQPQHF. The DNA for the CDR3 is TGTGCCAGCAGCATCGTGGAGGGGGCCTATAGCAATCAGCCCCAGCATTTT.

This rearrangement joins TRBV29-1 to TRBJ1-2, with 7 bases aligning to TRBD1. CDR1 is SQVTM and CDR2 is ANQGSEA in the germline V gene. This CDR3 contains 16 residues. V lost 6 bases, J lost 4 bases, and 17 bases stayed unmatched. CDR3 residues: CSVPGQALARPYGYTF. In nucleotides, the CDR3 is TGCAGCGTCCCAGGACAGGCTCTCGCTCGCCCCTATGGCTACACCTTC.

This clonotype was detected ten times or more. The V call is TRBV7-3, the J call TRBJ2-3, with a possible D match to TRBD2 (6 bases). In germline, CDR1 is SGHTA, CDR2 FQGTGA. With 5 bases removed from V and 0 bases from J, the gap between germline ends came to 15 bases. CDR3 size: 16 residues. The CDR3 sequence is CASSPLGGGSTDTQYF. The CDR3 nucleotides are TGTGCCAGCAGCCCACTTGGTGGGGGGAGCACAGATACGCAGTATTTT.

This clonotype was detected a few times. The DNA of the CDR3 is TGTGCCAGCAGTTTTATCACAGTTAATGGCTACACCTTC. It is translated as CASSFITVNGYTF. The rearrangement uses TRBV28 and TRBJ1-2; D remains ambiguous. Trimming removed 3 bases from V and 6 bases from J, with 11 bases in between. Per germline, CDR1 MDHEN and CDR2 SYDVKM. This CDR3 is 13 amino acids long.

The chain has TRBV11-2 and TRBJ2-5; 7 bases agree with TRBD2. Looked up from germline, CDR1 is SGHAT and CDR2 is FQNNGV. The CDR3 length is 16 residues. Trimming removed 2 bases from V and 1 base from J; junction bases left unmatched: 7. The DNA of the CDR3 is TGTGCCAGCAGCTTATCCCGCGGGGGATCCCAAGAGACCCAGTACTTC. Protein product: CASSLSRGGSQETQYF.

The V and J genes are TRBV30 and TRBJ2-3, with a possible D match to TRBD1 (5 bases). Germline-derived CDR1 and CDR2 are GTSNPN and SVGIG (reference sequence). The CDR3 sequence is 13 residues long. V lost 3 bases and J lost 0, with 7 bases in between. DNA of the CDR3: TGTGCCTGGAGCGGACAAAGCACAGATACGCAGTATTTT. This encodes CAWSGQSTDTQYF.

This clonotype was found a few times. This chain links TRBV20-1 with TRBJ2-3, with 7 bases fitting TRBD2. In germline, CDR1 is DFQATT, CDR2 SNEGSKA (reference sequence). Germline trimming cut 4 bases from V and 2 bases from J; bases unmatched to any gene: 6. The CDR3 spans 14 residues. This CDR3 reads CSAIHGRATDTQYF. CDR3 sequence (DNA): TGCAGTGCTATACATGGGAGGGCCACAGATACGCAGTATTTT.

The J gene is TRBJ2-5, the V gene TRBV29-1; possible D gene TRBD1, 6 bases. Judging by the DNA end, TRBJ2-7 fits better; the J call may be wrong. From germline, CDR1 is SQVTM and CDR2 ANQGSEA. This CDR3 is built from 13 residues. CDR3 residues: CSVKRTATYEQYF. Here the CDR3 DNA reads TGCAGCGTTAAAAGGACAGCAACCTACGAGCAGTACTTC.

There are many counts of this clonotype. The chain is built from TRBV12-3 or TRBV12-4 and TRBJ2-1; a possible D gene is TRBD2 (5 bases). The CDR3 totals 12 residues. V was cut by 4 bases and J by 5 bases, with 6 bases left in between. The CDR3 coding sequence is TGTGCCAGCAGTTCCGGGGACAATGAGCAGTTCTTC. This translates into CASSSGDNEQFF.

The CDR3: CAWGEGISHEQYF. CDR3 nucleotide sequence: TGTGCCTGGGGGGAGGGCATTTCTCACGAGCAGTACTTC. The chain employs TRBV30 and TRBJ2-7; 7 nucleotides match TRBD2. There are 13 residues in the CDR3. Germline CDR1 and CDR2: GTSNPN and SVGIG (reference sequence). V shed 5 bases, J shed 5 bases, and the junction held 9 bases outside the gene matches.

The gene calls are TRBV29-1 and TRBJ1-3; tentatively, D is TRBD1 (5 bases). Germline CDR1 and CDR2: SQVTM and ANQGSEA. The CDR3 covers 13 residues. Trimming left V 7 bases short and J 2 bases short, with 12 bases between. The CDR3 bases are TGCAGCGGCTGGGGGGGTGCTGGAAACACCATATATTTT. Translation: CSGWGGAGNTIYF. The complete variable domain, with remaining parts taken from reference TRBV29-1 and TRBJ1-3, reads SAVISQKPSRDICQRGTSLTIQCQVDSQVTMMFWYRQQPGQSLTLIATANQGSEATYESGFVIDKFPISRPNLTFSTLTVSNMSPEDSSIYLCSGWGGAGNTIYFGEGSWLTVV.

This clonotype appeared many times. The chain couples TRBV29-1 to TRBJ2-5, with unresolved D. This CDR3 comprises 12 residues. V gave up 5 bases and J gave up 1 base, with 8 bases separating them. Germline assignment: CDR1 SQVTM and CDR2 ANQGSEA. The CDR3 here is CSVFRAQETQYF. CDR3 nucleotides: TGCAGCGTTTTTCGGGCCCAAGAGACCCAGTACTTC.

The chain uses TRBV5-1 and TRBJ2-5, with 8 bases fitting TRBD2. CDR3 length equals 13 residues. Germline loops: CDR1 SGHRS, CDR2 YFSETQ. The V and J ends lost 4 bases and 6 bases, in that order; junction bases with no gene match: 5. The CDR3, as DNA: TGCGCCAGCAGCCCGGGACTAGAACAGACCCAGTACTTC. Translated, it gives CASSPGLEQTQYF. Full variable domain (outside the CDR3, taken from reference TRBV5-1 and TRBJ2-5): KAGVTQTPRYLIKTRGQQVTLSCSPISGHRSVSWYQQTPGQGLQFLFEYFSETQRNKGNFPGRFSGRQFSNSRSEMNVSTLELGDSALYLCASSPGLEQTQYFGPGTRLLVL.

V gene TRBV28 combines with J gene TRBJ2-1; no firm D call. V dropped 9 bases and J dropped 1 base, with 7 bases sitting between them. The CDR3 consists of 12 residues. Germline CDR1 is MDHEN and CDR2 is SYDVKM. This CDR3 is CASLRSYNEQFF. CDR3 sequence (DNA): TGTGCCAGTCTTCGGTCCTACAATGAGCAGTTCTTC.

This clonotype was found a few times. This rearrangement joins TRBV7-2 to TRBJ1-4; D not certain. CDR3 length: 17 residues. In germline, CDR1 is SGHTA, CDR2 FQGNSA. Trimming removed 0 bases at V and 0 bases at J, with 11 bases between. The CDR3 nucleotides are TGTGCCAGCAGCTTAGCGCCCCCCCCAGCAACTAATGAAAAACTGTTTTTT. It yields the protein CASSLAPPPATNEKLFF.

The V and J genes are TRBV4-1 and TRBJ2-7; TRBD1 matches at 8 bases. The CDR3 spans 17 residues. V gave up 4 bases and J gave up 1 base; unmatched junction bases: 12. Germline V gene data show CDR1 as MGHRA and CDR2 as YSYEKL. CDR3 sequence reads: CASSPRQGWIRSYEQYF. CDR3 sequence (DNA): TGCGCCAGCAGCCCCCGACAGGGGTGGATTAGGTCCTACGAGCAGTACTTC.

This clonotype was observed a few times. The chain carries TRBV4-3 and TRBJ2-1, with D possibly matching TRBD1 (5 bases). This CDR3 comprises 16 residues. V lost 0 bases to trimming and J lost 3 bases, with 12 bases between them. CDR1 and CDR2 (germline): LGHNA, YSLEER. The CDR3 here is CASSQDSQGNYNEQFF. The CDR3 DNA is TGCGCCAGCAGCCAAGATTCGCAGGGAAACTACAATGAGCAGTTCTTC.

J is TRBJ1-5 and V is TRBV4-1; D is ambiguous. Germline CDR1 and CDR2: MGHRA and YSYEKL. Trimming removed 0 bases from V and 1 base from J, with 10 bases in between. This CDR3 comprises 16 residues. This chain's CDR3 is CASSQDWGSSNQPQHF. For the CDR3, the DNA is TGCGCCAGCAGCCAAGATTGGGGTTCGAGCAATCAGCCCCAGCATTTT.